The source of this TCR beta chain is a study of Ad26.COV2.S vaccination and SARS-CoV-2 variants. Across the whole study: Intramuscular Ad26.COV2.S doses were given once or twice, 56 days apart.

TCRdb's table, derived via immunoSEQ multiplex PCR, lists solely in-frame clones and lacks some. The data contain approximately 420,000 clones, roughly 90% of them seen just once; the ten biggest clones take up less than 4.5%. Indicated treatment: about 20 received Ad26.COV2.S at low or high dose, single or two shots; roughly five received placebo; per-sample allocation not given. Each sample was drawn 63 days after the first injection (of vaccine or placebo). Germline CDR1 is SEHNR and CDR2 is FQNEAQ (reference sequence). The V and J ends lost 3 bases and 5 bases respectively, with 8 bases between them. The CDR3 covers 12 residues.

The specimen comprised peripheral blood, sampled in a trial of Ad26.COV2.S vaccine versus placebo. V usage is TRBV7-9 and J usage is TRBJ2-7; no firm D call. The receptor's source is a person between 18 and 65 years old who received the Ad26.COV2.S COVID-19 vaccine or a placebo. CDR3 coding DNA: TGTGCCAGCAGCTTCTGGTTCCACGAGCAGTACTTC. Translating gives CASSFWFHEQYF.